Sequencing of this T cell receptor beta chain was carried out in a study of T cell repertoires and Cas9 in healthy adults (dated 2018 in TCRdb). Regarding the complete study: Within the CD4 and CD8 compartments, SpCas9-reactive T cells were assessed for multi-effector potency, cytotoxicity and lineage determination. This study looked at whether people already carry T cell immunity to the Streptococcus pyogenes Cas9 nuclease (SpCas9), the enzyme used in CRISPR gene editing. Here is what the overall study found, with its caveats: In vitro, SpCas9-reactive regulatory T cells were reported to reduce the proliferation and function of SpCas9-reactive effector T cells.

The library was built by means of the immunoSEQ multiplex PCR assay. In its TCRdb copy, this immuneACCESS table keeps in-frame sequences only and misses some clones. Where compared with another copy, unresolved V genes explain less than half of these, and the others have no known cause. Present in this sample are 15,000 or so clones, around nine tenths of which were seen just once. Over 2% of the sample is in the top ten clones. A remark on this clone: Its target antigen remains unknown. No clone much larger than this one lies a single base away; base qualities are absent.

Healthy humans served as the donors. The source is a human donor in good health. Sequencing used Tregs (CD4+, CD25+, CD127-, CD137-, CD154-) from PBMCs; culture status not recorded.

The nucleotide sequence reads as follows: TGTGCCAGCAGCGGGGACAGAGCCCCCTACGAGCAGTACTTC. The resulting protein is CASSGDRAPYEQYF. The chain uses TRBV9 and TRBJ2-7; 7 central nucleotides agree with TRBD1. As encoded in the germline V gene, CDR1 is SGDLS while CDR2 is YYNGEE. Here V drops 3 bases and J drops 2 bases, and the junction holds 5 bases not matched to any gene. From the cysteine through the phenylalanine, the CDR3 covers 14 amino acids. The kept DNA is CDR3 alone, 42 bases in frame from the first base.